This TCR beta chain came from a study of T cell repertoires in cytomegalovirus infection. Whole-study context: Public TCR beta signatures provided an indication of both CMV infection and a matching HLA type. Overall study results and limits: CMV carriers having the relevant HLA were flagged by cumulative public TCR beta family frequency.

This CDR3 is 13 amino acids long. The V and J ends lost 6 bases and 3 bases respectively, with 11 bases between them. TCRdb passed the reads through MiXCR, listing each CDR3 protein once. The sample contains around 300,000 distinct CDR3 sequences, more than 8% of which appear only once. Regarding this clonotype: The antigen is unknown.

Sequencing input: PBMCs. The chain links TRBV12-3 or TRBV12-4 to TRBJ2-5; D not certain. This clonotype was sampled from a human donor in good health (CMV status not recorded). Some clones in this sample may be carry-over from other donors' samples. The CDR3 region has the DNA TGTGCCAGCAGCCCCCTAGTAAAAGAGACCCAGTACTTC. It specifies CASSPLVKETQYF.